This T cell receptor beta chain was sequenced during a study of OX40 agonist ivuxolimab in advanced cancers. This clone was recorded a few times. The CDR3 sequence is 15 residues long. Between the trimmed V and J ends, which lost 1 base and 4 bases, there was a span of 10 bases. Per the germline V gene, CDR1 is LGHNA and CDR2 is YNFKEQ. Data came from immunoSEQ multiplex PCR; TCRdb stores just in-frame clones and leaves some out. The sample records under 25,000 clones, about three quarters being singletons. This receptor was taken from an adult with an advanced solid tumor such as melanoma, head and neck, liver or kidney cancer. The sequenced sample was CD4+ or CD8+ T cells sorted from blood, obtained in a trial of the OX40 agonist ivuxolimab. This chain connects TRBV4-2 to TRBJ2-2, with D possibly TRBD2 on 6 matching bases. CDR3 sequence: CASSQGRDPTGELFF. The CDR3 DNA follows: TGTGCCAGCAGCCAAGGGAGGGACCCCACCGGGGAGCTGTTTTTT.